In this sample, the clone carrying this T cell receptor beta chain turned up a few times. Its specificity is not known. TCR beta rearrangements were amplified from peripheral blood genomic DNA. CDR1 SGHTA and CDR2 FQGNSA come from the germline V gene. The CDR3 is 17 amino acids. The junction had 9 bases not matched to a gene; V was cut back by 4 bases and J by 4 bases. These data come from a study of T cell repertoires in aging, cancer and after chemotherapy. Study details: The whole study produced a dataset of roughly 8.6 million TCR reads.

Study results and caveats: Loss of evenness, beyond lost richness, contributed to age-related TCR diversity decline in cancer patients. Untreated cancer patients had significantly lower blood TCR diversity than age-matched healthy donors.

TRB rearrangements spanning V, D and J were amplified using mixed TRB-A/B primers. Each CDR3 protein is one row after TCRdb ran MiXCR on the multiplex PCR reads. The table includes about 10,000 distinct CDR3 sequences, under 40% detected once. The origin of this receptor is a human donor in good health. V gene TRBV7-2 combines with J gene TRBJ2-2, with 10 bases that match TRBD1. Sequences were obtained from blood. CDR3: CASSSHRRDRGTGELFF. The CDR3, as DNA: TGTGCCAGCAGCTCCCACCGGAGGGACAGGGGCACCGGGGAGCTGTTTTTT.